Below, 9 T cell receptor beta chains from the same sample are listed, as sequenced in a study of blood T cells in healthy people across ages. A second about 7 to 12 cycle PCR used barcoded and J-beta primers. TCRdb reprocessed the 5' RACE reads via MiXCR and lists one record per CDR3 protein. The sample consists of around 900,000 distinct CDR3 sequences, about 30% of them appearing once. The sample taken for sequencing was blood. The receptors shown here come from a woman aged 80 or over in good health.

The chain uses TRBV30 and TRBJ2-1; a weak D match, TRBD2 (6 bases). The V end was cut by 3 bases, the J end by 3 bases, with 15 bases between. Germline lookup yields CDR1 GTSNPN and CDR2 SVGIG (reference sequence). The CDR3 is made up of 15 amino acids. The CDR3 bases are TGTGCCTGGAGGATCCCGGGCGGGAACTACAATGAGCAGTTCTTC. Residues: CAWRIPGGNYNEQFF.

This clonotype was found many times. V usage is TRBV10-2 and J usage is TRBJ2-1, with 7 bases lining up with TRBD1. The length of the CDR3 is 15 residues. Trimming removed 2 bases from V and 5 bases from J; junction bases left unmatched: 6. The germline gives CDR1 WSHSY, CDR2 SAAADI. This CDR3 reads CASSERQGVNNEQFF. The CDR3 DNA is TGCGCCAGCAGTGAGCGGCAGGGGGTTAACAATGAGCAGTTCTTC.

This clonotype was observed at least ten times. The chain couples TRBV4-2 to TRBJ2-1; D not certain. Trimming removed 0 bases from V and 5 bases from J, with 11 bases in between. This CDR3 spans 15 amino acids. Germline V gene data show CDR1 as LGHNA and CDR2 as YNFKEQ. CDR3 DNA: TGTGCCAGCAGCCAAGAAATCTTGAGGAACAATGAGCAGTTCTTC. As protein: CASSQEILRNNEQFF.

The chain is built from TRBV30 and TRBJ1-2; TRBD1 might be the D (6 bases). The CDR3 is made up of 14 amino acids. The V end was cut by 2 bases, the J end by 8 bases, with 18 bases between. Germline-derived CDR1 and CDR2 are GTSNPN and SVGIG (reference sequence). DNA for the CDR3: TGTGCCTGGAGTTTACAGGGAGCAGGTGTCGGCTACACCTTC. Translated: CAWSLQGAGVGYTF.

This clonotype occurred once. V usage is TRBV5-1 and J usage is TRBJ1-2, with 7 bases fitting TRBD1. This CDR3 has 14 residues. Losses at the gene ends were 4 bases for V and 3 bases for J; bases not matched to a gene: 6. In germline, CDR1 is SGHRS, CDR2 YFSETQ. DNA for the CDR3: TGCGCCAGCAGCCCTGATGGGACAGACTATGGCTACACCTTC. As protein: CASSPDGTDYGYTF.

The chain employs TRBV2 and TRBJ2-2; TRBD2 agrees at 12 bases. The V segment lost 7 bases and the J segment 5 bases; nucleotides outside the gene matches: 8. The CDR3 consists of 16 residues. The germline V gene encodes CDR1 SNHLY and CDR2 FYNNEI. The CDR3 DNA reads TGTGCCAGCAAAACTAGCGGGGGGATGTATACCGGGGAGCTGTTTTTT. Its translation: CASKTSGGMYTGELFF.

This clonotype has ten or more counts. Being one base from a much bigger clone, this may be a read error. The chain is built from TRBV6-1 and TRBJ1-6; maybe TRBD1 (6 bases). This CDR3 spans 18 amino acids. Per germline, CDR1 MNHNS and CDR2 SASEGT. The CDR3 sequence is CASSERTDRFSYNSPPHF. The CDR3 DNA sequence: TGTGCCAGCAGTGAACGGACAGACAGATTCTCCTATAATTCACCCCCCCACTTT.

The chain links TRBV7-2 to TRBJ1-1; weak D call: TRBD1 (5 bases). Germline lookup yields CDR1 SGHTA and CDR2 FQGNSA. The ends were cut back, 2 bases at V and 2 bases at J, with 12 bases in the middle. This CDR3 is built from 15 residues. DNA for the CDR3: TGTGCCAGCAGCTTAACCCCCGGGGGAAACACTGAAGCTTTCTTT. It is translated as CASSLTPGGNTEAFF.

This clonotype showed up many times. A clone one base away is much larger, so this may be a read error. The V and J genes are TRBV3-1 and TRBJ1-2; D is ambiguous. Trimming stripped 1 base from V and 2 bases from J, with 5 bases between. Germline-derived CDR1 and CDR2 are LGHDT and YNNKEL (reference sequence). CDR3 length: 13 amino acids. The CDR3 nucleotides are TGTGCCAGCAGCCAAGGAATGAACTATGGCTACACCTTC. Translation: CASSQGMNYGYTF.